This TCR beta chain was identified during a study of T cells in Graves' hyperthyroidism and ophthalmopathy. Study observations and caveats: Ophthalmopathy got predicted by the model a median around six months before its onset.

The authors deemed Graves' hyperthyroidism stable absent ophthalmopathy progression within 18 months. Patients between 18 and 65 years old had hyperthyroidism, newly diagnosed and lasting under 2 months. Uncontrolled infection, other autoimmune disease, pregnancy or lactation barred patients from enrollment. V gave up 6 bases and J gave up 5 bases; unmatched junction bases: 10. The CDR3 totals 15 residues. With respect to this clonotype: What it binds is not known.

RNA transcripts provided the source from which TCR beta CDR3 regions were amplified. HTBI primers were used for first-round RT-PCR of the TCR CDR3. TCRdb reprocessed the multiplex PCR reads with MiXCR, giving one entry per CDR3 protein. The sample has about 840,000 distinct CDR3 sequences, roughly 40% seen once; the top ten hold 8% to 9%. The TCR sequence derives from a man younger than 35 with Graves' hyperthyroidism. The V call is TRBV12-3 or TRBV12-4, the J call TRBJ2-5; TRBD2 matches at 9 bases. The sequencing input was blood. CDR3 nucleotides: TGTGCCAGCAGACCGGGACTAGCAAGCGGGGAGACCCAGTACTTC. This encodes CASRPGLASGETQYF.